Given below is one T cell receptor (beta chain) in context. Its target is unknown. This sample was taken from a study of shared clonotypes between healthy human individuals. Across several immunoSEQ plates, the genomic DNA of each subset was split evenly. Using immunoSEQ multiplex PCR, the repertoire was profiled, and TCRdb retains in-frame clones only, with some absent. This table holds about 2.1 million clones, roughly 95% found once. In the naive CD8 group, cells lacked CD45RO and were positively selected for CCR7, so terminally differentiated effector memory CD45RA+ cells were left out. Broader study findings: Generation of non-shared clonotypes was less probable than generation of clonotypes shared by all four donors.

The origin of this receptor is a man aged 18 to 35 in good health. Some clones in this sample may be carry-over from other donors' samples. The sequenced sample was naive CD8+ T cells from PBMCs.

The CDR3, as DNA: TGTGCCAGCAGTCCGCCTTCCCTTACAAGCAATCAGCCCCAGCATTTT. Its protein product is CASSPPSLTSNQPQHF. The chain recombines TRBV28 with TRBJ1-5; no definite D call. The V gene's germline CDR1 is MDHEN and CDR2 SYDVKM. Trimming removed 5 bases from V and 1 base from J, with 15 bases in between. This CDR3 spans 16 amino acids.